This entry concerns a single T cell receptor (beta chain). The CDR3 consists of 12 residues. Germline lookup yields CDR1 MRHNA and CDR2 SNTAGT. V was cut by 4 bases and J by 14 bases, with 17 bases left in between. Profiled with immunoSEQ multiplex PCR; TCRdb holds only in-frame clones, not every one. The data show approximately 270,000 clones, 89% seen once. This entry comes from a study of blood T cell repertoires in COVID-19. This receptor was taken from a man aged 45 to 65 with acute or convalescent COVID-19. The V call is TRBV6-4, the J call TRBJ1-2; a possible D gene is TRBD1 (5 bases). Material: peripheral blood. CDR3 DNA sequence: TGTGCCAGCAGTGCCCCAGGGCCTTTGAAGACCTTC. Translating gives CASSAPGPLKTF.